The clone carrying this T cell receptor beta chain was seen a few times. The V and J ends lost 3 bases and 4 bases respectively, with 7 bases between them. The CDR3 has 13 amino acids. Germline CDR1 reads LNHDA; CDR2 reads SQIVND (reference sequence). Clones were read by immunoSEQ multiplex PCR, and TCRdb kept only the in-frame ones, dropping some. Of fewer than 40,000 clones in the sample, roughly nine tenths were seen once. As to time point: time of PML onset. All PML patients were female, and all patients had earlier interferon beta. The sample originates from a study of multiple sclerosis patients with progressive multifocal leukoencephalopathy.

This clonotype was obtained from a human donor with progressive multifocal leukoencephalopathy. The chain joins TRBV19 to TRBJ2-4; D is undetermined. The sample here was PBMCs, taken from a patient treated with natalizumab. CDR3 sequence reads: CASSILGKNIQYF. CDR3 DNA sequence: TGTGCCAGTAGTATTCTCGGGAAAAACATTCAGTACTTC. The variable domain in full, with the rest retrieved from reference TRBV19 and TRBJ2-4, is DGGITQSPKYLFRKEGQNVTLSCEQNLNHDAMYWYRQDPGQGLRLIYYSQIVNDFQKGDIAEGYSVSREKKESFPLTVTSAQKNPTAFYLCASSILGKNIQYFGAGTRLSVL.